The T cell receptor beta chain described here comes from a study of early T cells in non-severe SARS-CoV-2 infection. The overall study: Chains were unpaired, as sequencing was done on bulk RNA from unsorted whole blood.

Individual cDNA molecules carried attached unique molecular identifiers. TCRdb called the 5' RACE reads again in MiXCR, with one record for every CDR3 protein. The table shows 74,000 or so distinct CDR3 sequences, with roughly 13% occurring only once. The CDR3 covers 19 residues. Trimming removed 4 bases from V and 1 base from J; junction bases left unmatched: 16. Germline loops: CDR1 SGHKS, CDR2 YYEKEE (reference sequence). This rearrangement joins TRBV5-5 to TRBJ2-5; 10 bases agree with TRBD2. Sequenced material: whole blood. This receptor was identified in an adult who was a healthcare worker with PCR-confirmed SARS-CoV-2 infection or an uninfected control (not recorded which). The CDR3 bases are TGTGCCAGCAGCCCTATCGGGGTGGAGCTAGCGGGGGTCCAAGAGACCCAGTACTTC. It is translated as CASSPIGVELAGVQETQYF.